The clone carrying this TCR beta chain was seen a few times. The target antigen is unknown. Germline trimming cut 4 bases from V and 4 bases from J; bases unmatched to any gene: 5. Germline values: CDR1 LNHNV, CDR2 YYDKDF (reference sequence). The CDR3 sequence is 14 residues long. This record comes from a study of cytomegalovirus exposure and HLA in healthy donors. Points from the study as a whole: It was assumed in the presence/absence analyses that sequencing depth was roughly uniform across donors. Later analysis associated a missense DCLRE1C variant with TCR beta V- and J-gene trimming. Being productive about 90% or about 30% of the time was typical of most TCR beta V segments in an earlier analysis.

PCR involved 60 Vbeta and 13 Jbeta primers. In the authors' workflow: Around 10 million shared chains were among around 80 million unique TCR beta chains counted in a later analysis. TCRdb's table, derived via immunoSEQ multiplex PCR, lists solely in-frame clones and lacks some. V, J and clone size are those of that table, while D and trimming were read from the DNA. Seen here are tens of thousands of clones, about 77% observed once, and the top ten hold 2.5% to 3%. This clonotype was obtained from a middle-aged woman in good health and CMV-seropositive. The sequenced sample was PBMCs. V gene TRBV15 combines with J gene TRBJ1-1; 8 positions match TRBD1. The CDR3 is CATSTRQGLTEAFF. CDR3 in DNA: TGTGCCACCAGCACCCGACAGGGGCTCACTGAAGCTTTCTTT. The full variable domain, in which reference TRBV15 and TRBJ1-1 provide the parts outside the CDR3, is DAMVIQNPRYQVTQFGKPVTLSCSQTLNHNVMYWYQQKSSQAPKLLFHYYDKDFNNEADTPDNFQSRRPNTSFCFLDIRSPGLGDTAMYLCATSTRQGLTEAFFGQGTRLTVV.